This TCR beta chain is drawn from a study of CD8 T cells in Susac syndrome. The germline V gene encodes CDR1 SGHRS and CDR2 YFSETQ. The trim removed 0 bases at V and 3 bases at J, leaving 1 base unmatched. The CDR3 extends over 15 amino acids. Study findings and constraints: The study acknowledged a relatively small number of individuals in its TCR sequencing and HLA analysis.

High-throughput TCR beta sequencing covered peripheral CD8+ and CD4+ T cells. TEMRA cells were enriched by FACS, and CD4+ and CD8+ T cells were negatively isolated. RNA in amounts of roughly 0.5 to 1 ug was reverse transcribed with random hexamers. Multiplex immunoSEQ PCR targeted 54 Vbeta and 13 Jbeta TCR beta segments. TCRdb used MiXCR to reprocess the immunoSEQ multiplex PCR reads, holding one entry per CDR3 protein. The sample comprises some 160,000 distinct CDR3 sequences, roughly 92% of which are singletons, and more than 0.095% rests with the top ten. A note on this clonotype: The antigen remains undetermined.

The TCR originated in a human donor with Susac syndrome. V and J are TRBV5-1 and TRBJ2-3; TRBD1 aligns across 10 bases. The sample comprised CD4+ T cells from PBMCs. The CDR3 DNA is TGCGCCAGCAGCTTGGGGGACAGGGGAACAGATACGCAGTATTTT. Amino acid sequence: CASSLGDRGTDTQYF.